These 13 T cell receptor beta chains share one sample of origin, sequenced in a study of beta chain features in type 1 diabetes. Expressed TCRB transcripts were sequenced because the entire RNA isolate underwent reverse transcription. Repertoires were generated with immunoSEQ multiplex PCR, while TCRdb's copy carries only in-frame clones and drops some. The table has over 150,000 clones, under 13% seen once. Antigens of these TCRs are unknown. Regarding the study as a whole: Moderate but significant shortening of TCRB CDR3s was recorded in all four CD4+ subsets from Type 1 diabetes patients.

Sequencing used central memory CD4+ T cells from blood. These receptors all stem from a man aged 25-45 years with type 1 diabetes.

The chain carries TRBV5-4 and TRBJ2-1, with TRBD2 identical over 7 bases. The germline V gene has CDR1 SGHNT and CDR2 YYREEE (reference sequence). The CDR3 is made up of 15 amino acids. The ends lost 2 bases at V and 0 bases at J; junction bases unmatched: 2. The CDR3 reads CASSLRTSSYNEQFF. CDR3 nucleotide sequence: TGTGCCAGCAGCTTACGGACTAGCTCCTACAATGAGCAGTTCTTC. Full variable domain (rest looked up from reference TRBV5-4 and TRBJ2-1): ETGVTQSPTHLIKTRGQQVTLRCSSQSGHNTVSWYQQALGQGPQFIFQYYREEENGRGNFPPRFSGLQFPNYSSELNVNALELDDSALYLCASSLRTSSYNEQFFGPGTRLTVL.

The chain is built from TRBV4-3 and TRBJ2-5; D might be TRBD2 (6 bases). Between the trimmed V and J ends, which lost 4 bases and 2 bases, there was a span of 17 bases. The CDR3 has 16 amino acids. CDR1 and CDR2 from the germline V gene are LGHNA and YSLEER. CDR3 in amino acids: CASSRTGLHPQETQYF. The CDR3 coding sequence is TGCGCCAGCAGCCGGACGGGACTGCATCCTCAAGAGACCCAGTACTTC.

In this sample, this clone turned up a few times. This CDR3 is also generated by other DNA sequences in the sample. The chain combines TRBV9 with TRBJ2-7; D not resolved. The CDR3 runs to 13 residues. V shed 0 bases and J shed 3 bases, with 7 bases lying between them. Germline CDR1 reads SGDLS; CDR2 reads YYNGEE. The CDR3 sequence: CASSVGQNYEQYF. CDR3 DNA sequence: TGTGCCAGCAGCGTAGGGCAGAACTACGAGCAGTACTTC.

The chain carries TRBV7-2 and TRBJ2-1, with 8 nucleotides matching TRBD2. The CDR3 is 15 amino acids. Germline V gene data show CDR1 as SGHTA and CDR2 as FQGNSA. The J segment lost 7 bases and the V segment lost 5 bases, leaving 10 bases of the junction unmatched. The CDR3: CASSPGSSGWNEQFF. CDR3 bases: TGTGCCAGCAGCCCGGGGTCTAGCGGGTGGAATGAGCAGTTCTTC.

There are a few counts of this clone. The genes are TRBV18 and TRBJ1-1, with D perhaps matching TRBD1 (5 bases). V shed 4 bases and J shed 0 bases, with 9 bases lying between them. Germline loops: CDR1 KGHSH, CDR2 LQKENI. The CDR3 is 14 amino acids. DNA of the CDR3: TGTGCCAGCTCACTTCGACAGTTGAACACTGAAGCTTTCTTT. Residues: CASSLRQLNTEAFF.

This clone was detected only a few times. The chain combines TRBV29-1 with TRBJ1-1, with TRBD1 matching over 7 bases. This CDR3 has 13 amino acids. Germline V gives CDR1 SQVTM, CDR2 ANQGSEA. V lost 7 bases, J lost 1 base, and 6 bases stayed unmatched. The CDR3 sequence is CSALQGRNTEAFF. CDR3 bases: TGCAGCGCCCTACAGGGGAGGAACACTGAAGCTTTCTTT.

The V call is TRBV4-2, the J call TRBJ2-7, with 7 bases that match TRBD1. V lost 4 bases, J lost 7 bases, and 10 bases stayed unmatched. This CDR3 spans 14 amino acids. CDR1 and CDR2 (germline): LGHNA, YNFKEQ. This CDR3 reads CASSPGGFTREQYF. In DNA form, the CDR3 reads TGTGCCAGCAGCCCAGGGGGATTTACTAGAGAGCAGTACTTC.

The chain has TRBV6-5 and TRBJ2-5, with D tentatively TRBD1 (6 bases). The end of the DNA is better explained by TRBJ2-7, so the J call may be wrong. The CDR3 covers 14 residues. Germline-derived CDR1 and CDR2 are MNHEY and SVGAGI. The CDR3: CASSYRQVSDEQYF. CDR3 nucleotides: TGTGCCAGCAGTTACAGACAGGTTAGCGACGAGCAGTACTTC.

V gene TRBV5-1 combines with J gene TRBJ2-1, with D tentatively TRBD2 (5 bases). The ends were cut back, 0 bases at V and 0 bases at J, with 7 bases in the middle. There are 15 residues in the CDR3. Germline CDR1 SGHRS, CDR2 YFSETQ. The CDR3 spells CASSLGGSSYNEQFF. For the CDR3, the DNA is TGCGCCAGCAGCTTGGGAGGGAGCTCCTACAATGAGCAGTTCTTC.

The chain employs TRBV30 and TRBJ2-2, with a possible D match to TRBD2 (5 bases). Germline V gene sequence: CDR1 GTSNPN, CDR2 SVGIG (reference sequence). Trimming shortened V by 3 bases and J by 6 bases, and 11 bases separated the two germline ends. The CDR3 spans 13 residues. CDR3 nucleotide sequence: TGTGCCTGGAGGGGTGAGGGCCCCGGGGAGCTGTTTTTT. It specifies CAWRGEGPGELFF.

The CDR3 nucleotides read TGTGCCAGCAGCCGAACAGGGGCCTCTGGGGCCAACGTCCTGACTTTC. Protein: CASSRTGASGANVLTF. V and J are TRBV7-9 and TRBJ2-6, with 7 bases lining up with TRBD1. The CDR3 totals 16 residues. The germline V gene has CDR1 SEHNR and CDR2 FQNEAQ (reference sequence). V shed 5 bases, J shed 0 bases, and the junction held 4 bases outside the gene matches. The entire variable domain, with the rest obtained from reference TRBV7-9 and TRBJ2-6, is as follows: DTGVSQNPRHKITKRGQNVTFRCDPISEHNRLYWYRQTLGQGPEFLTYFQNEAQLEKSRLLSDRFSAERPKGSFSTLEIQRTEQGDSAMYLCASSRTGASGANVLTFGAGSRLTVL.

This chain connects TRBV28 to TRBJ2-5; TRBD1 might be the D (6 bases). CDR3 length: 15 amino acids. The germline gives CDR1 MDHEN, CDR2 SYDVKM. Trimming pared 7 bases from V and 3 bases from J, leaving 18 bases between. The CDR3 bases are TGTGCCAGCACTTCGGCAGGGGAAGGTGAAGAGACCCAGTACTTC. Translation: CASTSAGEGEETQYF.

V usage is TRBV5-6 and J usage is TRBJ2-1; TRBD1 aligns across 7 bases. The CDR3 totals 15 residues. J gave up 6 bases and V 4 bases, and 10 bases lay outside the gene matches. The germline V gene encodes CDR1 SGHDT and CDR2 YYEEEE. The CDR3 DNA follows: TGTGCCAGCAGCCGGATCGACAGGGACATCAATGAGCAGTTCTTC. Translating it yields CASSRIDRDINEQFF.